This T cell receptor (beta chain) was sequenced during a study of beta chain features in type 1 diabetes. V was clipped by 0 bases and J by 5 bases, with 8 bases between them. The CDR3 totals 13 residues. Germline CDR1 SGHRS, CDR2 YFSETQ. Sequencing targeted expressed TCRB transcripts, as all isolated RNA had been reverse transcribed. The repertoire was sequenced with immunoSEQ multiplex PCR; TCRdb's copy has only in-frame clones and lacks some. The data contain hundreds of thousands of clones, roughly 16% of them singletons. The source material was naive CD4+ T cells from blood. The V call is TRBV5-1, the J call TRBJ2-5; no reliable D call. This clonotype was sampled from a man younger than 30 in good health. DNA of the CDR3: TGCGCCAGCAGCTTGGAACTGATGGAGACCCAGTACTTC. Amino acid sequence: CASSLELMETQYF.